This entry is about one TCR beta chain. The data stem from a study of blood T cell repertoires in COVID-19. For the study at large: The analysed material was cDNA or gDNA that came from T cells, B-cell-depleted T cells, or PBMCs.

How the authors handled the data: Quantification of nucleated cells was approximated via reference gene primer amplification. Libraries were prepared by immunoSEQ multiplex PCR; TCRdb keeps only in-frame clonotypes and omits some of them. Clone size and the V and J calls come from that table; the DNA yielded D and trimming. Among roughly 100,000 clones listed, under 85% were seen once. V lost 2 bases, J lost 7 bases, and 21 bases lay in between. Germline V gene sequence: CDR1 SGHDT, CDR2 YYEEEE. There are 16 residues in the CDR3. This clonotype was sampled from a woman aged 60-70 years with acute or convalescent COVID-19. V usage is TRBV5-6 and J usage is TRBJ2-5, with D possibly being TRBD2 (6 bases). Sequencing was carried out using peripheral blood. CDR3 region: CASSFMGVGDWGTQYF. The DNA for the CDR3 is TGTGCCAGCAGCTTCATGGGCGTTGGGGACTGGGGGACCCAGTACTTC.